One and the same sample provided the 13 T cell receptor beta chains below, sequenced in a study of OX40 agonist ivuxolimab in advanced cancers. The table came from immunoSEQ multiplex PCR; TCRdb's copy has only in-frame clones and leaves some out. The table records tens of thousands of clones, about 85% of them present only once. Specimen: CD4+ or CD8+ T cells sorted from blood, collected in a trial of the OX40 agonist ivuxolimab. The receptors originated from an adult with an advanced solid tumor such as melanoma, head and neck, liver or kidney cancer.

This clone was detected once. This chain connects TRBV5-1 to TRBJ1-1; TRBD1 might be the D (5 bases). Trimming took 6 bases from V and 2 from J, leaving 11 bases between them. The CDR3 length is 13 residues. The germline V gene encodes CDR1 SGHRS and CDR2 YFSETQ. CDR3 loop: CASTRGGNTEAFF. The CDR3 DNA follows: TGCGCCAGCACCCGGGGGGGAAACACTGAAGCTTTCTTT.

In its sample, this clone was seen a few times. This rearrangement joins TRBV18 to TRBJ2-5; D not certain. The germline V and J ends were trimmed by 6 bases and 3 bases, with 8 bases remaining between them. CDR3 length: 12 amino acids. The germline gives CDR1 KGHSH, CDR2 LQKENI. CDR3 nucleotides: TGTGCCAGCTCGGCCAACAAAGAGACCCAGTACTTC. Translated, it gives CASSANKETQYF.

The J gene is TRBJ2-4, the V gene TRBV27; D is possibly TRBD1 or TRBD2 (5 bases each). Trimming removed 10 bases from V and 2 bases from J, with 12 bases in between. The CDR3 extends over 13 amino acids. The V gene's germline CDR1 is MNHEY and CDR2 SMNVEV (reference sequence). The CDR3 bases are TGTGCCACCTGGGGGTCGACCAAAAACATTCAGTACTTC. Translated, it gives CATWGSTKNIQYF.

The chain links TRBV5-1 to TRBJ1-6; D is ambiguous. This CDR3 has 18 residues. V lost 0 bases to trimming and J lost 1 base, with 14 bases between them. The germline gives CDR1 SGHRS, CDR2 YFSETQ. CDR3 nucleotides: TGCGCCAGCAGCTTGGATGGCCGCGTCAATTCCTATAATTCACCCCTCCACTTT. Protein sequence: CASSLDGRVNSYNSPLHF. Drawing the rest from reference TRBV5-1 and TRBJ1-6, the complete variable domain is KAGVTQTPRYLIKTRGQQVTLSCSPISGHRSVSWYQQTPGQGLQFLFEYFSETQRNKGNFPGRFSGRQFSNSRSEMNVSTLELGDSALYLCASSLDGRVNSYNSPLHFGNGTRLTVT.

The chain is built from TRBV5-6 and TRBJ1-1; D is uncertain. This CDR3 is built from 15 residues. Trimming took off 4 bases at V and 4 bases at J, with 17 bases between the two ends. Germline assignment: CDR1 SGHDT and CDR2 YYEEEE. CDR3 nucleotides: TGTGCCAGCAGCCCCTTAAGGGCGCGGGTCACTGAAGCTTTCTTT. Encoded protein: CASSPLRARVTEAFF.

CDR3 in DNA: TGTGCCAGCTCACAACTCCGGGACAGGGGGCGTAGTAACCACGAGCAGTACTTC. Protein: CASSQLRDRGRSNHEQYF. The gene calls are TRBV18 and TRBJ2-5; 12 positions match TRBD1. TRBJ2-7 explains the end of the DNA better; the J call may be wrong. Germline lookup yields CDR1 KGHSH and CDR2 LQKENI. This CDR3 has 18 residues.

This chain joins TRBV5-1 and TRBJ1-1; D unclear. CDR1 is SGHRS and CDR2 is YFSETQ in the germline V gene. V was cut by 3 bases and J by 10 bases, with 16 bases left in between. CDR3 length: 13 residues. The CDR3 loop reads CASSSVVGEGAFF. The DNA for the CDR3 is TGCGCCAGCAGCTCTGTGGTCGGGGAAGGAGCTTTCTTT.

The chain combines TRBV7-2 with TRBJ2-5; 7 positions match TRBD2. The V gene's germline CDR1 is SGHTA and CDR2 FQGNSA. The CDR3 length is 14 residues. With V trimmed by 5 bases and J by 4 bases, 7 bases remained unmatched. CDR3 loop: CASSLGRSGETQYF. In nucleotides, the CDR3 is TGTGCCAGCAGCCTCGGGAGGAGCGGAGAGACCCAGTACTTC.

This clone has a single count. The V gene is TRBV5-1, the J gene TRBJ2-5; TRBD1 might be the D (6 bases). The CDR3 length is 15 residues. V lost 4 bases, J lost 5 bases, and 18 bases lay in between. The germline V gene has CDR1 SGHRS and CDR2 YFSETQ. The CDR3 nucleotides are TGCGCCAGCAGCACGGAGTACAGGGCCGGGGAGACCCAGTACTTC. Amino acid sequence: CASSTEYRAGETQYF.

V and J are TRBV27 and TRBJ1-1; the D gene is possibly TRBD1 (5 bases). Germline values: CDR1 MNHEY, CDR2 SMNVEV (reference sequence). Trimming took off 6 bases at V and 4 bases at J, with 15 bases between the two ends. The CDR3 length is 14 residues. This chain's CDR3 is CASRGRGRSTEAFF. The CDR3 region has the DNA TGTGCCAGCAGGGGGCGGGGGAGAAGCACTGAAGCTTTCTTT.

The V and J genes are TRBV6-5 and TRBJ2-7, with 11 bases that match TRBD1. V gave up 1 base and J gave up 6 bases; unmatched junction bases: 5. CDR3 size: 15 residues. Germline assignment: CDR1 MNHEY and CDR2 SVGAGI. In nucleotides, the CDR3 is TGTGCCAGCAGTTACTGGGGACAGGGGGGGGGCGAGCAGTACTTC. The encoded protein is CASSYWGQGGGEQYF.

The chain couples TRBV5-1 to TRBJ1-2; perhaps TRBD1 as D (6 bases). Germline CDR1 is SGHRS and CDR2 is YFSETQ. V was pared by 4 bases and J by 5 bases, with 18 bases between. The CDR3 has 15 amino acids. CDR3 protein: CASSPGTNPRYGYTF. In DNA, the CDR3 is TGCGCCAGCAGCCCCGGGACAAACCCAAGATATGGCTACACCTTC.

The CDR3 loop reads CASSRSPGQFSTDTQYF. CDR3 DNA: TGTGCCAGCAGCCGGAGCCCAGGGCAGTTTAGCACAGATACGCAGTATTTT. The V gene is TRBV5-6, the J gene TRBJ2-3; possibly TRBD1 for D (5 bases). The CDR3 loop spans 17 amino acids. The V and J ends lost 4 bases and 0 bases respectively, with 18 bases between them. Per the germline V gene, CDR1 is SGHDT and CDR2 is YYEEEE.